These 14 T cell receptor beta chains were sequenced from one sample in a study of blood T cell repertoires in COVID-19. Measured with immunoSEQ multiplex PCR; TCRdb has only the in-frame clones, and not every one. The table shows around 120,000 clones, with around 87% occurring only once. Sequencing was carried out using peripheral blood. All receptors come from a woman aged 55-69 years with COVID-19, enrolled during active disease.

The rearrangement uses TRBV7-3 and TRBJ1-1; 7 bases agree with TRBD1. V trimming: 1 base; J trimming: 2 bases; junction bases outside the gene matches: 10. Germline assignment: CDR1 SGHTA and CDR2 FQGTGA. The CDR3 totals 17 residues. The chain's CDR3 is CASSLRGGTGANTEAFF. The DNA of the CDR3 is TGTGCCAGCAGCTTAAGGGGTGGTACAGGGGCAAACACTGAAGCTTTCTTT.

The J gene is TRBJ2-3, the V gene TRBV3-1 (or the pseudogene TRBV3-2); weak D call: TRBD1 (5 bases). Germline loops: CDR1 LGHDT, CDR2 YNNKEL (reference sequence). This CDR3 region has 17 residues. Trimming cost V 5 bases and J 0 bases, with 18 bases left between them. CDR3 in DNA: TGTGCCAGCAGCAGAACACCCGGCAGGGCTAGCACAGATACGCAGTATTTT. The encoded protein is CASSRTPGRASTDTQYF.

The DNA of the CDR3 is TGTGCCTGGAGGTATAGGGACAGAAGGAACACTGAAGCTTTCTTT. This sequence encodes CAWRYRDRRNTEAFF. The V gene is TRBV30, the J gene TRBJ1-1, with 7 bases identical to TRBD1. CDR1 and CDR2 from the germline V gene are GTSNPN and SVGIG (reference sequence). The CDR3 contains 15 residues. Trimming took 3 bases from V and 1 from J; bases not matched to a gene: 8.

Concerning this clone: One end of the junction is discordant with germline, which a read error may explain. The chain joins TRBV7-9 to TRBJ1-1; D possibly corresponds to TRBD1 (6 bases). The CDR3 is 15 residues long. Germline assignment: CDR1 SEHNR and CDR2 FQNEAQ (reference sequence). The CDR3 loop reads CASSVAGGRNTEAFF. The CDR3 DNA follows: TGTGCCAGCAGCGTAGCCGGGGGGCGGAACACTGAAGCTTTCTTT.

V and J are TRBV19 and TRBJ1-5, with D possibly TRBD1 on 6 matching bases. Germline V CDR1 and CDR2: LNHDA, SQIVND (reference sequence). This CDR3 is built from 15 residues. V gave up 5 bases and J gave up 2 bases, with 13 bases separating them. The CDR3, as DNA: TGTGCCAGTAGTGGCCCGAGACAGGGCAATCAGCCCCAGCATTTT. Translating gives CASSGPRQGNQPQHF.

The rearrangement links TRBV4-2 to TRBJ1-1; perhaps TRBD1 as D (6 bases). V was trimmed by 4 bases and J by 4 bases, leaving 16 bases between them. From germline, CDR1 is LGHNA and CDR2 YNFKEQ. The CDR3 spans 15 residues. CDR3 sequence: CASSPQPGGGTEAFF. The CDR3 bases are TGTGCCAGCAGCCCCCAACCGGGAGGGGGCACTGAAGCTTTCTTT.

CDR3 amino acids: CASSFGGRGAGELFF. The CDR3 bases are TGTGCCAGCAGTTTTGGTGGCAGGGGGGCCGGGGAGCTGTTTTTT. The chain joins TRBV28 to TRBJ2-2; a possible D gene is TRBD1 (7 bases). V lost 3 bases, J lost 6 bases, and 14 bases lay in between. This CDR3 region has 15 residues. Germline V gene lookup returns CDR1 MDHEN and CDR2 SYDVKM.

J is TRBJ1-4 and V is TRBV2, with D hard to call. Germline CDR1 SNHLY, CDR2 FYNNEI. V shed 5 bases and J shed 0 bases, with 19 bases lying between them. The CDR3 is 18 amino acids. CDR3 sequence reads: CASSTYDSRKTTNEKLFF. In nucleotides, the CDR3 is TGTGCCAGCAGTACCTACGACTCCAGAAAAACAACTAATGAAAAACTGTTTTTT.

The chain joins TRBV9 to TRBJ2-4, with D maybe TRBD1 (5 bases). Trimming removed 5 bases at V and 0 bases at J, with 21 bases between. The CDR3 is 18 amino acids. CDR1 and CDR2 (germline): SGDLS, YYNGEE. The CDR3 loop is CASSPIGDRTLAKNIQYF. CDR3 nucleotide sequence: TGTGCCAGCAGTCCCATTGGAGACAGAACCTTAGCCAAAAACATTCAGTACTTC.

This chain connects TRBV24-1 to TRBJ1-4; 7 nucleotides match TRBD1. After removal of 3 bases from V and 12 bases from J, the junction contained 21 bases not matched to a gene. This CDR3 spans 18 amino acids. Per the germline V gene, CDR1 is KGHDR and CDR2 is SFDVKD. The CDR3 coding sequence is TGTGCCACCAGTGATCATCCCAGGACAGGTAGGGTTGAGGTGCAACTGTTTTTT. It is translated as CATSDHPRTGRVEVQLFF.

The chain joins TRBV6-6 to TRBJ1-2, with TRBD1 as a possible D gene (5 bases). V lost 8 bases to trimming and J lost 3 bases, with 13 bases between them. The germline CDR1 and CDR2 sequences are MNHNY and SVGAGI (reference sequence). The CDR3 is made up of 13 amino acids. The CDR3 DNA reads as TGTGCCAGCGGCCGGGGACTGGACTATGGCTACACCTTC. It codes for CASGRGLDYGYTF.

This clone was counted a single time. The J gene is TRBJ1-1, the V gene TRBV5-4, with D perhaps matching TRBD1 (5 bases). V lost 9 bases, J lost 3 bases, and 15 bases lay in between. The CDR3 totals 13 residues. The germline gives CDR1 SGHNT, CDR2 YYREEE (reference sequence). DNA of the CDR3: TGTGCCACCCGGTGGGGGGGGGACACTGAAGCTTTCTTT. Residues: CATRWGGDTEAFF. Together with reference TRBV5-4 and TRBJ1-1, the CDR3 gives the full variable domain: ETGVTQSPTHLIKTRGQQVTLRCSSQSGHNTVSWYQQALGQGPQFIFQYYREEENGRGNFPPRFSGLQFPNYSSELNVNALELDDSALYLCATRWGGDTEAFFGQGTRLTVV.

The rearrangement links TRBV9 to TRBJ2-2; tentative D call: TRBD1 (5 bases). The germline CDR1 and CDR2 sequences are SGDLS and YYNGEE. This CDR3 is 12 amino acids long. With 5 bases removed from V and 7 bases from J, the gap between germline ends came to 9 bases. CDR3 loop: CASRQDVGELFF. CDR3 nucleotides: TGTGCCAGCAGACAGGATGTCGGGGAGCTGTTTTTT.

CDR3 nucleotide sequence: TGTGCCAGCAGCTTCCCCTCGACAGGGGGCCCTGAGACCCAGTACTTC. It specifies CASSFPSTGGPETQYF. The chain joins TRBV7-2 to TRBJ2-5, with 10 bases identical to TRBD1. The V gene's germline CDR1 is SGHTA and CDR2 FQGNSA. V shed 3 bases and J 5 bases; nucleotides not matched to a gene: 9. The CDR3 has 16 residues.